Reported below is one TCR beta chain. Its antigen is not known. The sample belongs to a study of T cell responses to AZD1222 COVID-19 vaccine. Notes on the study in general: Donor demographics were predominantly white British with a female majority; clonal diversity may be underestimated.

V trimming: 6 bases; J trimming: 3 bases; junction bases outside the gene matches: 8. This CDR3 has 15 amino acids. Germline V CDR1 and CDR2: SQVTM, ANQGSEA. Clones were sequenced by immunoSEQ multiplex PCR, and TCRdb holds only the in-frame ones, with some missing. The sample contains roughly 100,000 clones, roughly 93% of which appear only once. The sequence derives from an adult in good health. This specimen was peripheral blood, taken on day 0 of AZD1222 vaccination. The V and J genes are TRBV29-1 and TRBJ2-5; 12 bases match TRBD1. CDR3 in amino acids: CSVAGTGGVEETQYF. In DNA form, the CDR3 reads TGCAGCGTAGCCGGGACAGGGGGCGTGGAAGAGACCCAGTACTTC.